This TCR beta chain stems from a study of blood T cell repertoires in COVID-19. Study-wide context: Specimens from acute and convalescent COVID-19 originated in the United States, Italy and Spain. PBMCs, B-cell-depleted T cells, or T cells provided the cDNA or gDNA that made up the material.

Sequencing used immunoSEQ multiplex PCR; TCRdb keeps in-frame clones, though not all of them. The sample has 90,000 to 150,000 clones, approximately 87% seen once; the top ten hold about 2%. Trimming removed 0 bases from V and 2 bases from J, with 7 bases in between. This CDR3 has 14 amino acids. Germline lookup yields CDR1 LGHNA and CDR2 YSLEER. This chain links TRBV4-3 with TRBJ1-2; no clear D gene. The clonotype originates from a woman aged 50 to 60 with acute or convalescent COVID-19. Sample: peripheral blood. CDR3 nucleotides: TGCGCCAGCAGCCAAGATCTGGGCAACTATGGCTACACCTTC. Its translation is CASSQDLGNYGYTF.